This T cell receptor beta chain originates from a study of blood T cell repertoires in COVID-19. Study-wide background: Samples came from the United States, Italy and Spain, spanning acute and convalescent COVID-19. PBMCs, B-cell-depleted T cells, or T cells were the source of the cDNA or gDNA that made up the material.

This clone was picked up one time. The CDR3 runs 14 residues. From germline, CDR1 is LNHNV and CDR2 YYDKDF (reference sequence). V lost 4 bases and J lost 1, with 8 bases in between. Cohorts were assigned according to the clinical history that participants reported. Cohort 3 donors counted as recovered after two negative PCRs, clearance, or resolved symptoms. Assay used: immunoSEQ multiplex PCR; TCRdb lists only in-frame clones, some missing. The table records roughly 300,000 clones, just over 85% of them present only once. The V and J genes are TRBV15 and TRBJ1-3; no clear D. Sequences were obtained from PBMCs or T cells enriched from blood (not recorded which). The sequence derives from a man aged 25-45 years who had recovered from COVID-19. CDR3 amino acids: CATSMRQSGNTIYF. Here the CDR3 DNA reads TGTGCCACCAGCATGCGACAATCTGGAAACACCATATATTTT.